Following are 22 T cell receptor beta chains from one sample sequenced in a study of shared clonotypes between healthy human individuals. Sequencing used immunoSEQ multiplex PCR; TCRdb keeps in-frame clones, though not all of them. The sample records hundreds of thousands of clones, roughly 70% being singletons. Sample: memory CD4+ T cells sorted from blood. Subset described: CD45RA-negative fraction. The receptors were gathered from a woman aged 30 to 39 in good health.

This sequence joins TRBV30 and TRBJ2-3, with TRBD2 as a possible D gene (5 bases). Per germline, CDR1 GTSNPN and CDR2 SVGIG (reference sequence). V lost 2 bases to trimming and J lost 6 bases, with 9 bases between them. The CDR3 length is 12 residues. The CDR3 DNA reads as TGTGCCTGGAGTCACGGCGGGGATACGCAGTATTTT. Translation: CAWSHGGDTQYF.

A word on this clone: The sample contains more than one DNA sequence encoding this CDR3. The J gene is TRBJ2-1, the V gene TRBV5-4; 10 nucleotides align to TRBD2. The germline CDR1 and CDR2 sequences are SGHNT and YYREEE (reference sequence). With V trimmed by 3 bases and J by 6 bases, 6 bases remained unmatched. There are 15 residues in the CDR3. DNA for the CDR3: TGTGCCAGCAGCTCCTGGACTAGCGGCTCCAATGAGCAGTTCTTC. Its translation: CASSSWTSGSNEQFF. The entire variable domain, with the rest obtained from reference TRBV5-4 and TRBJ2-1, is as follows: ETGVTQSPTHLIKTRGQQVTLRCSSQSGHNTVSWYQQALGQGPQFIFQYYREEENGRGNFPPRFSGLQFPNYSSELNVNALELDDSALYLCASSSWTSGSNEQFFGPGTRLTVL.

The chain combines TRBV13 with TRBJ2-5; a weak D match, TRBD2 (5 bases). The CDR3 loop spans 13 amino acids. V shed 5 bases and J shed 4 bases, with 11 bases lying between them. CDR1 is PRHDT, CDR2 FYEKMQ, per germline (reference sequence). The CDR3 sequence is CASSPDLLETQYF. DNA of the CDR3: TGTGCCAGCAGCCCGGACTTACTAGAGACCCAGTACTTC. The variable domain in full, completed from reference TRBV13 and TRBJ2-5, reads AAGVIQSPRHLIKEKRETATLKCYPIPRHDTVYWYQQGPGQDPQFLISFYEKMQSDKGSIPDRFSAQQFSDYHSELNMSSLELGDSALYFCASSPDLLETQYFGPGTRLLVL.

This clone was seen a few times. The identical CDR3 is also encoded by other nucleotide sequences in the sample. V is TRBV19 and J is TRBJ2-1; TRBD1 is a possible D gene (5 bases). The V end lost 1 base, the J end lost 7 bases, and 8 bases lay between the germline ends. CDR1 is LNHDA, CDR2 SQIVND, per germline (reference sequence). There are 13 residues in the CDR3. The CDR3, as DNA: TGTGCCAGTAGTATAGCAGGGTCAAATGAGCAGTTCTTC. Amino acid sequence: CASSIAGSNEQFF.

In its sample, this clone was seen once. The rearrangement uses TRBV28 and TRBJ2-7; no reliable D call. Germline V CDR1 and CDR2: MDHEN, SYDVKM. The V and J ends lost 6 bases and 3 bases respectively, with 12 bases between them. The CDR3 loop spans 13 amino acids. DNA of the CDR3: TGTGCCAGCAGAGACCCAGACGGCTACGAGCAGTACTTC. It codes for CASRDPDGYEQYF.

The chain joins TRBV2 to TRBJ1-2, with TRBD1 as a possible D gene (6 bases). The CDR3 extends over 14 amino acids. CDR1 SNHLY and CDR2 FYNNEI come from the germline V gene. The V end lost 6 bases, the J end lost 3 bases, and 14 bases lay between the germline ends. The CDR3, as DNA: TGTGCCAGCAGCTCGGTGAGGGGGGACTATGGCTACACCTTC. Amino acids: CASSSVRGDYGYTF.

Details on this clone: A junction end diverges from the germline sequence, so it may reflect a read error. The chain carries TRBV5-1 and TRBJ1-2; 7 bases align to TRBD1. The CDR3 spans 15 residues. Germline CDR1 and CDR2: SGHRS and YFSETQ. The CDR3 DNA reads TGCGCCAGCAGATTGGACAGGCGTCATTTCTATGGCTACACCTTC. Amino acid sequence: CASRLDRRHFYGYTF.

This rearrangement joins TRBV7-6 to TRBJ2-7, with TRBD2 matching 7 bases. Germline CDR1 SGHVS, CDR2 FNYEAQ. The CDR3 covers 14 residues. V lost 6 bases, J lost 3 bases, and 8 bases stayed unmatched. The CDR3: CASSSPGGIYEQYF. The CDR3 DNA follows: TGTGCCAGCAGTAGCCCCGGGGGGATCTACGAGCAGTACTTC.

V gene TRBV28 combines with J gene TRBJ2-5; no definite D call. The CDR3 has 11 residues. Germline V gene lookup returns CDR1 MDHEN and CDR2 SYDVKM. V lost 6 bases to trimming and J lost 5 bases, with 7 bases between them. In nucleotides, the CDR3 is TGTGCCAGCAGCCGCAGCGAGACCCAGTACTTC. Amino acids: CASSRSETQYF.

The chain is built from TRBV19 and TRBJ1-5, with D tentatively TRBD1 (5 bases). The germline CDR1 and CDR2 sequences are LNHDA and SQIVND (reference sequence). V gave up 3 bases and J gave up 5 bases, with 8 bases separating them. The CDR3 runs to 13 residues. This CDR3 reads CASSIDSYQPQHF. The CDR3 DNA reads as TGTGCCAGTAGTATTGACAGCTATCAGCCCCAGCATTTT.

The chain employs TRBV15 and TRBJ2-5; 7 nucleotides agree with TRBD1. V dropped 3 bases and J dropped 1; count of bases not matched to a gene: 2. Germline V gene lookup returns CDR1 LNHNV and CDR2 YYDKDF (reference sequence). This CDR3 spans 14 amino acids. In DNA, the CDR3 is TGTGCCACCAGCAGTGGGACAGCCCAAGAGACCCAGTACTTC. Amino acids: CATSSGTAQETQYF. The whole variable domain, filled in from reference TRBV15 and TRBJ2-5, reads DAMVIQNPRYQVTQFGKPVTLSCSQTLNHNVMYWYQQKSSQAPKLLFHYYDKDFNNEADTPDNFQSRRPNTSFCFLDIRSPGLGDTAMYLCATSSGTAQETQYFGPGTRLLVL.

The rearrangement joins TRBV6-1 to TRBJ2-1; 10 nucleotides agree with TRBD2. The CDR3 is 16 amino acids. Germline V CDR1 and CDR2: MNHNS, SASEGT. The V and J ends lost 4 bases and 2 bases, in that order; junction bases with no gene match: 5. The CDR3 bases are TGTGCCAGCAGTGCCATTAGCGGGGGGCCCTACAATGAGCAGTTCTTC. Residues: CASSAISGGPYNEQFF.

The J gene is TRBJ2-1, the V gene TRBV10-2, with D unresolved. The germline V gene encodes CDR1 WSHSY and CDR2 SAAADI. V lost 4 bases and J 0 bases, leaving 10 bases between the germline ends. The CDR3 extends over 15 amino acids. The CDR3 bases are TGCGCCAGCAGTGCCGGGCTAAGCTCCTACAATGAGCAGTTCTTC. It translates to CASSAGLSSYNEQFF.

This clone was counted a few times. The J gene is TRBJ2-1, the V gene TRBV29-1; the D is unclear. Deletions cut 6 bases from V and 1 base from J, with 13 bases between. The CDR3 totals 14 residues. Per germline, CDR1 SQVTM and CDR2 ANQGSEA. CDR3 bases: TGCAGCGTCACGGATTCCCTTTCCTACAATGAGCAGTTCTTC. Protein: CSVTDSLSYNEQFF.

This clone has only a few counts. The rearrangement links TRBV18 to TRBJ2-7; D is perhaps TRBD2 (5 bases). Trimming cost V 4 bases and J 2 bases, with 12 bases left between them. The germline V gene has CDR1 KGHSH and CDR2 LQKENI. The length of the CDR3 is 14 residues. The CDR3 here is CASSLREMTYEQYF. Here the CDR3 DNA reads TGTGCCAGCTCACTGAGGGAGATGACCTACGAGCAGTACTTC.

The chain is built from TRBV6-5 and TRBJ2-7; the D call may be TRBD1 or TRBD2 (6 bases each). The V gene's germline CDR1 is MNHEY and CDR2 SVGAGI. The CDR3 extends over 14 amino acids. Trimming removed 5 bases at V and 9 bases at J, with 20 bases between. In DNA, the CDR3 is TGTGCCAGCAGTACAGGGACTTCGGGTGCGGCGCAGTACTTC. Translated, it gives CASSTGTSGAAQYF.

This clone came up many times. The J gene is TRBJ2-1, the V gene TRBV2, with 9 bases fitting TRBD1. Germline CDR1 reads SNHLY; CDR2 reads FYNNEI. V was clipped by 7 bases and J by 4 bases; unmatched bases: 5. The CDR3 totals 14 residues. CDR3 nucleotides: TGTGCCAGCACCCCGGGACAGGGTTACAATGAGCAGTTCTTC. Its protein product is CASTPGQGYNEQFF.

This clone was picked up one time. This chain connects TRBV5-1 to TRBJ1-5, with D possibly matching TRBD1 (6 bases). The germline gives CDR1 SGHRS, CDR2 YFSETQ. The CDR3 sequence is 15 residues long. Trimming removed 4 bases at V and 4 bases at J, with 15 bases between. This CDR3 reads CASSRTDPTNQPQHF. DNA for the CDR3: TGCGCCAGCAGCCGGACAGACCCGACAAATCAGCCCCAGCATTTT.

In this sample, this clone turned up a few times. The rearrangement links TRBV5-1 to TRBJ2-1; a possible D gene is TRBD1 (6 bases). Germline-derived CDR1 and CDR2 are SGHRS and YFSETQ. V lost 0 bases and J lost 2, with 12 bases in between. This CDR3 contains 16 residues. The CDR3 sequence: CASSLATGSTYNEQFF. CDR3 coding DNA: TGCGCCAGCAGCTTGGCCACAGGGAGCACCTACAATGAGCAGTTCTTC.

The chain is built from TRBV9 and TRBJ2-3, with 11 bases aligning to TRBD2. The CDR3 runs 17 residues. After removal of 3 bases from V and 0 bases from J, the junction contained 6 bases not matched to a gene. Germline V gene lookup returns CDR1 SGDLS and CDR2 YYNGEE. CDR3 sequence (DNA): TGTGCCAGCAGCGAGCCAATAGCGGGGGGGAGCACAGATACGCAGTATTTT. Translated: CASSEPIAGGSTDTQYF.

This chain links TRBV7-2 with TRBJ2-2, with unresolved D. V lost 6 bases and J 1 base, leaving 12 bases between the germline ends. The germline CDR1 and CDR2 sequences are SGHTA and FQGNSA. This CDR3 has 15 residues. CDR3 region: CASRGSNLNTGELFF. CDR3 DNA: TGTGCCAGCAGGGGGTCTAACCTGAACACCGGGGAGCTGTTTTTT.

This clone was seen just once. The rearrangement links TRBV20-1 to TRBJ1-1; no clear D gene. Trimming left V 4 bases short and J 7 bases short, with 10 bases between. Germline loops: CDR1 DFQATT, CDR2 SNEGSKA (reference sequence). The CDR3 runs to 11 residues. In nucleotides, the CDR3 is TGCAGTGCTACTTCAGGAGGTGAAGCTTTCTTT. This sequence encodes CSATSGGEAFF.